This TCR beta chain is drawn from a study of beta chain features in type 1 diabetes. Study overall: All samples together contributed 100 million to 120 million sorted cells for examination. The study, taken as a whole, reports: No resolution was reached here on whether HLA type influences TCRB rearrangement.

Germline CDR1 reads SGHTA; CDR2 reads FQGNSA. The junction had 1 base not matched to a gene; V was cut back by 3 bases and J by 3 bases. This CDR3 contains 14 residues. Concerning this clone: As yet, its antigen is unknown.

Every bit of the isolated RNA underwent reverse transcription, so sequencing read expressed TCRB transcripts. The protocol was immunoSEQ multiplex PCR, while the TCRdb copy is restricted to in-frame clones and leaves out a portion. Altogether roughly 140,000 clones are present, less than 9% being singletons, with the ten largest covering 1.1% to 1.5%. Sequencing used central memory CD4+ T cells from blood. The chain combines TRBV7-2 with TRBJ2-3, with 9 nucleotides matching TRBD2. The receptor's source is a woman in her thirties in good health. The CDR3 reads CASSFSGGTDTQYF. CDR3 DNA: TGTGCCAGCAGCTTCAGCGGGGGGACAGATACGCAGTATTTT.